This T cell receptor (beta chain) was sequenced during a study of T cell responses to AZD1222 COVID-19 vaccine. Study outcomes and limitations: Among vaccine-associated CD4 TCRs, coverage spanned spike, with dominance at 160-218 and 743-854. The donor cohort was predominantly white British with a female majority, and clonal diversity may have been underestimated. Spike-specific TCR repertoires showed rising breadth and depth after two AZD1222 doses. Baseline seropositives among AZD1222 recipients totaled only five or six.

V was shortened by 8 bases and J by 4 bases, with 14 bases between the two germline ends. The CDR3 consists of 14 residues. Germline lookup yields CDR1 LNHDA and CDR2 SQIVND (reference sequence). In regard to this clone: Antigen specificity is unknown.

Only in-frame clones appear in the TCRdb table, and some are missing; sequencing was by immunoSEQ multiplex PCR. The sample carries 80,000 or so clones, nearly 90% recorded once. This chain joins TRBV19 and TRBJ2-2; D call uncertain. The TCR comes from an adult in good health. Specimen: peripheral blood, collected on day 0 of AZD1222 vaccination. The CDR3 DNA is TGTGCCAGTGCCCCTACGGCGTTCACCGGGGAGCTGTTTTTT. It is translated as CASAPTAFTGELFF.